This T cell receptor (beta chain) was identified during a study of cytomegalovirus exposure and HLA in healthy donors. This CDR3 has 14 residues. Trimming took off 0 bases at V and 6 bases at J, with 12 bases between the two ends. Germline-derived CDR1 and CDR2 are MGHRA and YSYEKL. The PCR had 60 Vbeta and 13 Jbeta primers. Libraries were prepared by immunoSEQ multiplex PCR; TCRdb keeps only in-frame clonotypes and omits some of them. The sample includes about 190,000 clones, approximately 86% of them seen just once. Sequencing was done on a sample of PBMCs. The TCR comes from a woman aged 18 to 35 in good health and CMV-seronegative. The chain carries TRBV4-1 and TRBJ2-7; D possibly corresponds to TRBD2 (5 bases). CDR3 nucleotides: TGCGCCAGCAGCCAAGATTCCCCTCGGGGCGAGCAGTACTTC. Protein product: CASSQDSPRGEQYF.